This note documents a single T cell receptor beta chain sequence. Its matching antigen is unknown. The data originate from a study of shared clonotypes between healthy human individuals. General observations from the study: The study found lower generation probabilities in non-shared clonotypes than in those shared by all four donors.

Naive CD8 cells lacked CD45RO, underwent positive selection for CCR7 and left out terminally differentiated effector memory CD45RA+ cells. Repertoires were generated with immunoSEQ multiplex PCR, while TCRdb's copy carries only in-frame clones and drops some. The repertoire holds more than 600,000 clones, with under 95% as singletons. Sequenced material: naive CD8+ T cells sorted from blood. The sequence was collected from a young man in good health.

CDR3: CASSSGQGDEQFF. CDR3 DNA sequence: TGTGCCAGCAGCTCAGGACAGGGTGATGAGCAGTTCTTC. The chain is built from TRBV21-1 and TRBJ2-1; the table's D gene call, TRBD1, was not cross checked with the DNA. TRBV21-1 is listed as a pseudogene. The CDR3 spans 13 residues.